Listed below are T cell receptor beta chains from one sample, sequenced in a study of CD8 T cells in ankylosing spondylitis. TCRdb passed the 5' RACE reads through MiXCR, listing each CDR3 protein once. In the table there are about 500,000 distinct CDR3 sequences, 9.5% to 15% of which are singletons. Sequencing was performed on blood, either unsorted or a sorted T cell fraction (not recorded which). The receptor set was obtained from a male donor with ankylosing spondylitis. The conserved cysteine and the conserved F or W are not part of the CDR3 here. The D gene is left open where the match is weak.

d_call: .; v_call: TRBV5-1; cdr3_length: 13; cdr3_aa: ASSSPEGGYNEQF
d_call: .; v_call: TRBV12-3/TRBV12-4; cdr3_length: 11; cdr3_aa: ASSQLMNTEAF
d_call: TRBD2; v_call: TRBV5-6; cdr3_length: 15; cdr3_aa: ASSLARKGLARDIQY
d_call: .; v_call: TRBV2; cdr3_length: 12; cdr3_aa: ASRGRSSYNEQF
d_call: .; v_call: TRBV12-3/TRBV12-4; cdr3_length: 12; cdr3_aa: ASSFRLINQPQH
d_call: TRBD2; v_call: TRBV10-3; cdr3_length: 13; cdr3_aa: ATDPGLAGVETQY
d_call: .; v_call: TRBV2; cdr3_length: 11; cdr3_aa: ASFPARGNEQF
d_call: .; v_call: TRBV5-1; cdr3_length: 14; cdr3_aa: ASSRQVRTSGNTIY
d_call: TRBD2; v_call: TRBV5-1; cdr3_length: 13; cdr3_aa: ASSLAKGGNYEQY
d_call: .; v_call: TRBV7-2; cdr3_length: 9; cdr3_aa: ASSPPRGAF
d_call: .; v_call: TRBV10-1; cdr3_length: 10; cdr3_aa: ASHRDNYGYT
d_call: TRBD1; v_call: TRBV29-1; cdr3_length: 12; cdr3_aa: SVEGQGATDTQY
d_call: TRBD1; v_call: TRBV27; cdr3_length: 11; cdr3_aa: ASTDRGYTEAF
d_call: TRBD2; v_call: TRBV20-1; cdr3_length: 11; cdr3_aa: RMVAGVTRTQY
d_call: .; v_call: TRBV19; cdr3_length: 13; cdr3_aa: ASSPSTGIQEKLF
d_call: TRBD1; v_call: TRBV12-3/TRBV12-4; cdr3_length: 14; cdr3_aa: ASSLGTGRRQNEQF
d_call: .; v_call: TRBV29-1; cdr3_length: 11; cdr3_aa: SVEPGGGNTIY
d_call: TRBD1; v_call: TRBV20-1; cdr3_length: 13; cdr3_aa: SAGGRGHGTDTQY
d_call: TRBD2; v_call: TRBV3-1; cdr3_length: 11; cdr3_aa: ASSLGASGTSN
d_call: TRBD2; v_call: TRBV9; cdr3_length: 12; cdr3_aa: ASSPGTNVLIQY
d_call: TRBD1; v_call: TRBV13; cdr3_length: 13; cdr3_aa: ASSLEGQAIYGYT
d_call: TRBD2; v_call: TRBV7-2; cdr3_length: 15; cdr3_aa: ASSLVPTSGSSNEQF
d_call: TRBD2; v_call: TRBV7-2; cdr3_length: 15; cdr3_aa: ASITQAGAVDVDTQY
d_call: .; v_call: TRBV7-2; cdr3_length: 11; cdr3_aa: ASSGDGNQPQH
d_call: TRBD1; v_call: TRBV20-1; cdr3_length: 11; cdr3_aa: SADDRGAYEQY
d_call: .; v_call: TRBV24-1; cdr3_length: 15; cdr3_aa: ATSDLRPGPNTGELF
d_call: .; v_call: TRBV25-1; cdr3_length: 10; cdr3_aa: ASKAGDTEAF
d_call: .; v_call: TRBV29-1; cdr3_length: 11; cdr3_aa: SVETSGEETQY
d_call: .; v_call: TRBV20-1; cdr3_length: 9; cdr3_aa: SARVTYEQF
d_call: .; v_call: TRBV30; cdr3_length: 13; cdr3_aa: AWSVGGTGNQPQH
d_call: TRBD1; v_call: TRBV12-3/TRBV12-4; cdr3_length: 14; cdr3_aa: ASTTGTGLGNQPQH
d_call: .; v_call: TRBV27; cdr3_length: 14; cdr3_aa: ASSFFGGDFMNEQF
d_call: TRBD2; v_call: TRBV30; cdr3_length: 12; cdr3_aa: AWTRGSGSNEQF
d_call: .; v_call: TRBV3-1; cdr3_length: 11; cdr3_aa: ASSQESTDTQY
d_call: .; v_call: TRBV10-1; cdr3_length: 11; cdr3_aa: ASSESRIYEQY
d_call: .; v_call: TRBV12-3/TRBV12-4; cdr3_length: 12; cdr3_aa: ASRGRDWGTEAF
d_call: .; v_call: TRBV4-2; cdr3_length: 13; cdr3_aa: ASSQEWGIADTQY
d_call: .; v_call: TRBV5-1; cdr3_length: 10; cdr3_aa: ASSLDFEKLF
d_call: TRBD1; v_call: TRBV20-1; cdr3_length: 15; cdr3_aa: SADEQGEAYMDSPLH
d_call: .; v_call: TRBV5-8; cdr3_length: 11; cdr3_aa: AISRRFTGELF
d_call: .; v_call: TRBV27; cdr3_length: 12; cdr3_aa: ASRPLGQSYEQY
d_call: TRBD1; v_call: TRBV4-1; cdr3_length: 11; cdr3_aa: ASRQGVSTGYT
d_call: .; v_call: TRBV12-3/TRBV12-4; cdr3_length: 10; cdr3_aa: ASRIHTGELF
d_call: TRBD1; v_call: TRBV2; cdr3_length: 14; cdr3_aa: ASSPKGQGGHNEQF
d_call: .; v_call: TRBV7-2; cdr3_length: 13; cdr3_aa: ASSPVTGVNTEAF
d_call: .; v_call: TRBV14; cdr3_length: 14; cdr3_aa: ASSRLLGVTYNEQF